One sample yielded the 10 T cell receptor beta chains listed below, sequenced in a study of blood T cell repertoires in COVID-19. Using immunoSEQ multiplex PCR, the repertoire was profiled, and TCRdb retains in-frame clones only, with some absent. This table holds tens of thousands of clones, 86% found once. The sequenced sample was peripheral blood. These receptors were collected from an elderly woman with acute or convalescent COVID-19.

The chain is built from TRBV14 and TRBJ1-6; D unclear. V was pared by 0 bases and J by 6 bases, with 6 bases between. Germline loops: CDR1 SGHDN, CDR2 FVKESK. The CDR3 spans 14 residues. The CDR3 is CASSQEFFNSPLHF. The DNA of the CDR3 is TGTGCCAGCAGCCAAGAATTCTTTAATTCACCCCTCCACTTT.

The CDR3: CASSLTRPSYEQYF. The CDR3 DNA reads as TGTGCCAGCAGCTTAACTCGTCCCTCCTACGAGCAGTACTTC. V usage is TRBV11-2 and J usage is TRBJ2-7; no definite D call. V was cut by 2 bases and J by 0 bases, with 8 bases left in between. The CDR3 contains 14 residues. Germline-derived CDR1 and CDR2 are SGHAT and FQNNGV.

The chain recombines TRBV3-1 (or the pseudogene TRBV3-2) with TRBJ2-1; 11 bases map to TRBD2. The CDR3 length is 15 residues. From germline, CDR1 is LGHDT and CDR2 YNNKEL (reference sequence). V lost 4 bases to trimming and J lost 7 bases; unmatched junction nucleotides: 6. The CDR3 region is CASSPLAGGGNEQFF. The CDR3 DNA is TGTGCCAGCAGCCCGCTAGCGGGAGGTGGAAATGAGCAGTTCTTC.

The chain joins TRBV7-6 to TRBJ2-4; TRBD1 agrees at 8 bases. From germline, CDR1 is SGHVS and CDR2 FNYEAQ. The V gene end was trimmed by 5 bases and the J gene end by 9 bases; junction bases not matched to a gene: 12. The CDR3 consists of 15 residues. The CDR3 reads CASSATGTGGGIQYF. For the CDR3, the DNA is TGTGCCAGCAGCGCGACCGGGACAGGAGGCGGCATTCAGTACTTC.

The CDR3 nucleotides are TGTGCCAGCAGTTACAGGACAGGGGATGTAGGGCCCCAGCATTTT. This translates into CASSYRTGDVGPQHF. The rearrangement uses TRBV6-6 and TRBJ1-5; 9 bases are a match to TRBD1. V trimming: 2 bases; J trimming: 9 bases; junction bases outside the gene matches: 8. The germline V gene has CDR1 MNHNY and CDR2 SVGAGI (reference sequence). The CDR3 has 15 residues.

This clone came up once. V usage is TRBV4-2 and J usage is TRBJ2-3, with D possibly TRBD2 on 7 matching bases. The V gene's germline CDR1 is LGHNA and CDR2 YNFKEQ. The CDR3 contains 19 residues. V lost 2 bases and J 3 bases, leaving 24 bases between the germline ends. The CDR3 DNA follows: TGTGCCAGCAGCCAAACTGGGGTTCCCCATAGGGGGGGTACAGATACGCAGTATTTT. Encoded protein: CASSQTGVPHRGGTDTQYF.

The chain employs TRBV7-3 and TRBJ2-1; 12 bases agree with TRBD1. Germline CDR1 reads SGHTA; CDR2 reads FQGTGA. The CDR3 covers 16 residues. The V segment lost 1 base and the J segment 9 bases; nucleotides outside the gene matches: 7. CDR3 amino acids: CASSLSRDRGLGEQFF. The CDR3 region has the DNA TGTGCCAGCAGCTTAAGTAGGGACAGGGGGCTGGGTGAGCAGTTCTTC.

The J gene is TRBJ1-2, the V gene TRBV2, with D unresolved. This CDR3 region has 15 residues. The germline V gene encodes CDR1 SNHLY and CDR2 FYNNEI. Trimming removed 8 bases at V and 2 bases at J, with 18 bases between. CDR3 protein: CASGRQRETNYGYTF. DNA for the CDR3: TGTGCCAGCGGGAGGCAGAGGGAGACGAACTATGGCTACACCTTC.

The chain has TRBV30 and TRBJ2-6; D perhaps matches TRBD2 (5 bases). Germline CDR1 is GTSNPN and CDR2 is SVGIG (reference sequence). The CDR3 is 17 residues long. Trimming took off 7 bases at V and 0 bases at J, with 19 bases between the two ends. The CDR3 loop is CASTRVPGFSGANVLTF. The CDR3 DNA is TGTGCCTCCACCCGGGTTCCGGGGTTCTCTGGGGCCAACGTCCTGACTTTC.

The V call is TRBV3-1 (or the pseudogene TRBV3-2), the J call TRBJ2-7; D perhaps matches TRBD2 (5 bases). V was shortened by 5 bases and J by 3 bases, with 11 bases between the two germline ends. CDR3 length: 13 amino acids. Germline CDR1 is LGHDT and CDR2 is YNNKEL (reference sequence). The CDR3, as DNA: TGTGCCAGCAGCGCCTCACTAGGCTACGAGCAGTACTTC. Amino acid sequence: CASSASLGYEQYF.